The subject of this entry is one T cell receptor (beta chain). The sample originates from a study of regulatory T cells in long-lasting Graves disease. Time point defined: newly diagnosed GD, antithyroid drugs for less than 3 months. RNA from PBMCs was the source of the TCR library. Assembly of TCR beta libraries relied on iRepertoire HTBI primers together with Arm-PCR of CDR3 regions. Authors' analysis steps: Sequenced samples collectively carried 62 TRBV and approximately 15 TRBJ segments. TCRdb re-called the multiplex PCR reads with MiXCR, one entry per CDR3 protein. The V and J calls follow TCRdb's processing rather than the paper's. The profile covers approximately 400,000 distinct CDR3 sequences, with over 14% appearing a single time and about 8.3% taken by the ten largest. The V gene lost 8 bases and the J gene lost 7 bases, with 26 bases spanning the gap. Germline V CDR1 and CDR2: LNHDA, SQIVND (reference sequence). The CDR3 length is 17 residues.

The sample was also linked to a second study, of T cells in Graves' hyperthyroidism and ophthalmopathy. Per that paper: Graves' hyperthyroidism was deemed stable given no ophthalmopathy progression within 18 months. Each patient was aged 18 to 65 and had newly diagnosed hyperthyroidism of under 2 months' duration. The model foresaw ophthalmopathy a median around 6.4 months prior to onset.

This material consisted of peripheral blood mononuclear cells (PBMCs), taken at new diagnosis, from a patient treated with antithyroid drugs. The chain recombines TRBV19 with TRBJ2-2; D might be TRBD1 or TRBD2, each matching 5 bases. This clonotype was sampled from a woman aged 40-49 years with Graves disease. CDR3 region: CASSPLRDGRSGGELFF. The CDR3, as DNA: TGTGCCAGTTCCCCTCTCCGGGACGGACGGTCGGGCGGGGAGCTGTTTTTT.